These T cell receptor beta chains were read from a single sample in a study of blood T cell repertoires in COVID-19. The data were produced by immunoSEQ multiplex PCR, yet TCRdb's version contains in-frame clones alone and is incomplete. This sample carries tens of thousands of clones, around 90% of them seen once, and the ten largest clones take roughly 2.3%. Specimen: peripheral blood. The receptors stem from a human donor with active COVID-19. The donor label of this sample is uncertain. CDR3s leave out the opening cysteine and the closing phenylalanine or tryptophan. Each record gives: V gene, D gene, CDR3 protein. A D gene is named only where the DNA matches it firmly.

V: TRBV11-1; D: .; CDR3: ASSLRRTNEKLF
V: TRBV5-1; D: TRBD2; CDR3: ASSTGLAGGGPYNEQF
V: TRBV6-1; D: .; CDR3: ASSEVRIEQPQH
V: TRBV5-8; D: TRBD2; CDR3: ASSRTSGGTYEQY
V: TRBV4-2; D: TRBD1; CDR3: ASSQAGAGGAEETQY
V: TRBV2; D: .; CDR3: ASRDRSFRAQETQY
V: TRBV7-9; D: .; CDR3: ASSLATGGVTDTQY
V: TRBV7-9; D: TRBD1; CDR3: ASSLGTGDFYEQF
V: TRBV5-1; D: .; CDR3: ASSLGGLTNEKLF
V: TRBV28; D: .; CDR3: ASRRVLRTEAF
V: TRBV7-2; D: .; CDR3: ASSPRTANTGELF
V: TRBV5-1; D: TRBD1; CDR3: ASSSMTGTREQY
V: TRBV19; D: TRBD1; CDR3: ASRDHDRDRSYEQY
V: TRBV10-3; D: .; CDR3: AISERRVVLAGNTIY
V: TRBV15; D: TRBD1; CDR3: ATSIPGGKPQH
V: TRBV6-6; D: TRBD1; CDR3: ASSWSTGSGNTIY
V: TRBV7-2; D: .; CDR3: ASSLGLPYGYT
V: TRBV7-9; D: TRBD1; CDR3: ASTSPDRGGGYT
V: TRBV6-4; D: .; CDR3: ASRRLGGNTEAF
V: TRBV10-2; D: TRBD1; CDR3: ASQGENTIY
V: TRBV5-8; D: .; CDR3: ASTYREVNSPLH
V: TRBV7-2; D: .; CDR3: ASSADLNTEAF
V: TRBV19; D: TRBD1; CDR3: ASRRDRVRSEAF
V: TRBV7-9; D: .; CDR3: ASSLAPGAGPNYGYT
V: TRBV18; D: .; CDR3: ASSIQGPEAGANVLT
V: TRBV2; D: TRBD1; CDR3: ASKRGPNEQY
V: TRBV9; D: TRBD2; CDR3: ASSPLLAGGNEQF
V: TRBV23-1; D: .; CDR3: ASSPRGFSYEQY
V: TRBV10-3; D: .; CDR3: ATRAGVLYEQY
V: TRBV28; D: .; CDR3: ASIKIVQGGSRLQPQH
V: TRBV5-4; D: .; CDR3: ASSLEGLGTRGYT
V: TRBV6-5; D: TRBD1; CDR3: ASRGTGEVSPLH
V: TRBV7-5; D: .; CDR3: VRSWGGGLRSYEQY
V: TRBV13; D: TRBD1; CDR3: ASSLEQGFHEQY
V: TRBV12-5; D: .; CDR3: ASGLVIGGPYNEQF
V: TRBV10-3; D: .; CDR3: AIAPQEIPSYEQY
V: TRBV6-5; D: TRBD1; CDR3: ASRSTGVETQY
V: TRBV2; D: TRBD1; CDR3: ASSRLRQGTGEKLF
V: TRBV5-1; D: .; CDR3: ASSLTGGQNIQY
V: TRBV4-3; D: .; CDR3: ASSPNVRTESTIYGYT
V: TRBV6-6; D: .; CDR3: ASSSPTPNEQY
V: TRBV7-6; D: TRBD2; CDR3: ASSLDTSGHQETQY
V: TRBV7-8; D: .; CDR3: ASSPGTGEKTQY
V: TRBV5-4; D: TRBD1; CDR3: ASSLGTGGSYEQY
V: TRBV28; D: TRBD2; CDR3: ASSLWAGGEDTQY
V: TRBV19; D: .; CDR3: ASSYSNQPQH